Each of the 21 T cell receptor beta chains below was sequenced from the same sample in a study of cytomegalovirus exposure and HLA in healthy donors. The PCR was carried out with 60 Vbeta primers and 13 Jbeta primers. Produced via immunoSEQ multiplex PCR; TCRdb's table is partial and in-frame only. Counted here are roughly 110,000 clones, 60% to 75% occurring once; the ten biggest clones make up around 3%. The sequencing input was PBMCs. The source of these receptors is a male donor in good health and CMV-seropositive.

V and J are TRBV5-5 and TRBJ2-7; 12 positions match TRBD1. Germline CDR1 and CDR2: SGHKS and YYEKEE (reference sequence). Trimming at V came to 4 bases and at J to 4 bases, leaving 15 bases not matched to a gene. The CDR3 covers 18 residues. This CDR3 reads CASSLRRAPGQGAYEQYF. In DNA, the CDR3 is TGTGCCAGCAGCCTAAGAAGAGCCCCGGGACAGGGGGCTTACGAGCAGTACTTC.

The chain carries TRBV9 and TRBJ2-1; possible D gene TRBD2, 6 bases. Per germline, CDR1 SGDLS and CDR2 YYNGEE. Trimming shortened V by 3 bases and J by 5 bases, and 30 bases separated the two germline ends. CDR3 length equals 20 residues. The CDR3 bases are TGTGCCAGCAGCGACACCGGGACTGGCACTACCTGGGGTTCACACAATGAGCAGTTCTTC. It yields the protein CASSDTGTGTTWGSHNEQFF.

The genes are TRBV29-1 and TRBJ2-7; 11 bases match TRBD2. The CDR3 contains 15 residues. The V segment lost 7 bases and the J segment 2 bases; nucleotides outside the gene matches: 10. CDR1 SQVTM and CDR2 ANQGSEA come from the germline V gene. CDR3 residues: CSGRAGTSGTYEQYF. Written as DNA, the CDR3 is TGCAGCGGTAGAGCCGGGACTAGCGGAACCTACGAGCAGTACTTC.

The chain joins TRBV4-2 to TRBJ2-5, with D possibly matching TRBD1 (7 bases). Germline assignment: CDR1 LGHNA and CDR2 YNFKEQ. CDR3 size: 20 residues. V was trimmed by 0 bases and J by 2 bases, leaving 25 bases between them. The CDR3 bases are TGTGCCAGCAGCCAAGATTTTAAGCAGGGGGGCCGCCTCAGTCAAGAGACCCAGTACTTC. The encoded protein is CASSQDFKQGGRLSQETQYF.

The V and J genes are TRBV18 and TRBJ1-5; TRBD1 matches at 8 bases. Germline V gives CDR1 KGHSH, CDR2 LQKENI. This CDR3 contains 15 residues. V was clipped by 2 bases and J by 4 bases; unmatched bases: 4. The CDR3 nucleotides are TGTGCCAGCTCACCAGGAGGACAGGGAAATCAGCCCCAGCATTTT. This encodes CASSPGGQGNQPQHF.

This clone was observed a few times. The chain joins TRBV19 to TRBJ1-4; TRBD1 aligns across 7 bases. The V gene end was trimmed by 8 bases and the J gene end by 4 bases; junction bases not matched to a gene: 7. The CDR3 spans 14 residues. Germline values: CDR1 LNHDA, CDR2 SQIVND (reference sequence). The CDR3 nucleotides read TGTGCCAGTGAACAGGGGCTTGGTAATGAAAAACTGTTTTTT. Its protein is CASEQGLGNEKLFF.

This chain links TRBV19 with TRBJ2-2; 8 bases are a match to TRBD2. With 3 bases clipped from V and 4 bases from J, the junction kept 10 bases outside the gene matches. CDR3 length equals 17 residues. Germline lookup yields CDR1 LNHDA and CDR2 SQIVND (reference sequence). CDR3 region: CASSILGLVTGTGELFF. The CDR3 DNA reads TGTGCCAGTAGTATTTTGGGACTAGTTACTGGCACCGGGGAGCTGTTTTTT. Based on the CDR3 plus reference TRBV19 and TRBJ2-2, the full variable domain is DGGITQSPKYLFRKEGQNVTLSCEQNLNHDAMYWYRQDPGQGLRLIYYSQIVNDFQKGDIAEGYSVSREKKESFPLTVTSAQKNPTAFYLCASSILGLVTGTGELFFGEGSRLTVL.

Here the CDR3 reads CASSQQGRGSTNEKLFF. DNA for the CDR3: TGCGCCAGCAGCCAACAGGGAAGGGGCTCAACTAATGAAAAACTGTTTTTT. This chain connects TRBV4-3 to TRBJ1-4; weak D call: TRBD1 (5 bases). V gave up 2 bases and J gave up 0 bases, with 13 bases separating them. This CDR3 has 17 residues. Germline loops: CDR1 LGHNA, CDR2 YSLEER.

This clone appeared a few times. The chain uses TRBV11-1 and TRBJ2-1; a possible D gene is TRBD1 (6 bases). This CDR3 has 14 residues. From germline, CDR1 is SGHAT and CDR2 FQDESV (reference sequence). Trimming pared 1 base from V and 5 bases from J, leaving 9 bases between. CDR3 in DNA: TGTGCCAGCAGCTTAGAGTCAGGGGACAATGAGCAGTTCTTC. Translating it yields CASSLESGDNEQFF.

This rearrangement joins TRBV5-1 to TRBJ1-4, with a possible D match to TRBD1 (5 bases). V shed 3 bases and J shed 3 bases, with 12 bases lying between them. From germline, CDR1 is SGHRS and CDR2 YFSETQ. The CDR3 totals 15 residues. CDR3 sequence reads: CASSSWAGANEKLFF. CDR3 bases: TGCGCCAGCAGCTCCTGGGCGGGGGCTAATGAAAAACTGTTTTTT.

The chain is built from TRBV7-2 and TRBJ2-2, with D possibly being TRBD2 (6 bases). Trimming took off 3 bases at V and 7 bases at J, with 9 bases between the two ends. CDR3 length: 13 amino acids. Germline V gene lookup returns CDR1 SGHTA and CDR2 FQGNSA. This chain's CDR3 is CASSLEGDGELFF. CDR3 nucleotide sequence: TGTGCCAGCAGCTTGGAGGGAGACGGGGAGCTGTTTTTT.

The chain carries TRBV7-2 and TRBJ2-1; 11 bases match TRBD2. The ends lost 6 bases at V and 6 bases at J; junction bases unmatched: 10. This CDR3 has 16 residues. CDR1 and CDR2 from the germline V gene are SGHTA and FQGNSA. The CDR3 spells CASSSGGGPLGNEQFF. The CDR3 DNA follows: TGTGCCAGCAGTAGCGGGGGGGGCCCTTTAGGCAATGAGCAGTTCTTC.

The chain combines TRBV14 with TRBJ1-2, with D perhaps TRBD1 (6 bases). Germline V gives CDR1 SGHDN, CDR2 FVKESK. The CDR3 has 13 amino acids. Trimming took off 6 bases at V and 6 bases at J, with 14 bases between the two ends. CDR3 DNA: TGTGCCAGCAGACAACATACAGGGAATGGCTACACCTTC. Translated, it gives CASRQHTGNGYTF.

CDR3 DNA sequence: TGTGCCAGCAGCCTACCACAGGGCTATTATGGCTACACCTTC. This translates into CASSLPQGYYGYTF. The chain joins TRBV7-2 to TRBJ1-2; D is possibly TRBD1 (6 bases). Looked up from germline, CDR1 is SGHTA and CDR2 is FQGNSA. The CDR3 consists of 14 residues. V lost 5 bases and J lost 5, with 15 bases in between.

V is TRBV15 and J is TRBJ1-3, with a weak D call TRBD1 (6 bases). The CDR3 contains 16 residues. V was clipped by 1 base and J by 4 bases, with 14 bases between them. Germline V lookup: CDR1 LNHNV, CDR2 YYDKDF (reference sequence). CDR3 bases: TGTGCCACCAGCAGAGGAGGACGGACAGTCGGAAACACCATATATTTT. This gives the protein CATSRGGRTVGNTIYF.

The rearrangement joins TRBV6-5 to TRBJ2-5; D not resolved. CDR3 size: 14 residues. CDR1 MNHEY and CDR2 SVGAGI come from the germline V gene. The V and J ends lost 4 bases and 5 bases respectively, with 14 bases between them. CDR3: CASSSRGDGETQYF. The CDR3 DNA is TGTGCCAGCAGTTCGCGCGGAGACGGGGAGACCCAGTACTTC.

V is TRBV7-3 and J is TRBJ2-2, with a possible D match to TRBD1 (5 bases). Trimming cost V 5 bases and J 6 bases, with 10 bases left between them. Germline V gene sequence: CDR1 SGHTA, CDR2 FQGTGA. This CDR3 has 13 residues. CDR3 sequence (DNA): TGTGCCAGCAGCACCAGGGTCGCCGGGGAGCTGTTTTTT. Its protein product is CASSTRVAGELFF.

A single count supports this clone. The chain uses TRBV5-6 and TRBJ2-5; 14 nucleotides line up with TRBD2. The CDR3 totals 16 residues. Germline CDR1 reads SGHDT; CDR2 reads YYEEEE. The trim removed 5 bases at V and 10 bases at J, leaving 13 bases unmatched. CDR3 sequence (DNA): TGTGCCAGCAGACATGGACTAGCGGGGGGAGGGAGCGGCCAGTACTTC. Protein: CASRHGLAGGGSGQYF.

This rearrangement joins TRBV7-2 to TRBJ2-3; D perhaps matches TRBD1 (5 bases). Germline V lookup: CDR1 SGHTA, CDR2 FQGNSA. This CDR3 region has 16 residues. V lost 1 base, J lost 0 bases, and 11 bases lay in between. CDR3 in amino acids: CASSLDRPSSTDTQYF. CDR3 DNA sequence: TGTGCCAGCAGCTTAGACAGGCCCTCAAGCACAGATACGCAGTATTTT.

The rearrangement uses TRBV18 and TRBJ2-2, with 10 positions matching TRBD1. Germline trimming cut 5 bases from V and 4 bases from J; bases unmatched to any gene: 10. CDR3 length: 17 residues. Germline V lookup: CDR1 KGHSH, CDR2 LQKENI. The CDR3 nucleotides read TGTGCCAGCTCATTAATACCGGGACAGGGGATCACCGGGGAGCTGTTTTTT. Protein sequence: CASSLIPGQGITGELFF.

CDR3 in DNA: TGTGCCAGCAAGGAGGTAGCGGGGGACTACGAGCAGTACTTC. This codes for CASKEVAGDYEQYF. This chain links TRBV6-1 with TRBJ2-7; 9 bases match TRBD2. The CDR3 covers 14 residues. Per germline, CDR1 MNHNS and CDR2 SASEGT. With V trimmed by 7 bases and J by 3 bases, 7 bases remained unmatched.